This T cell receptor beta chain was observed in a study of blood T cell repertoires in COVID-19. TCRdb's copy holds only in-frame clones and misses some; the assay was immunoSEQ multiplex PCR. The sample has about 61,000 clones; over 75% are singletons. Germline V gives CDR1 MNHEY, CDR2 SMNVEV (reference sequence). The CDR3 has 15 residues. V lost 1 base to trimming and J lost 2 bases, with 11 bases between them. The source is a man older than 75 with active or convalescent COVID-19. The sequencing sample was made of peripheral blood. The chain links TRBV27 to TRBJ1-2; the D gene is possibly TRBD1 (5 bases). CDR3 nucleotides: TGTGCCAGCAGTTTATTCCGGGAGGGGAACTATGGCTACACCTTC. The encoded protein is CASSLFREGNYGYTF.